This T cell receptor (beta chain) was found in a study of long-term antiretroviral therapy in people with HIV. This clone was observed a handful of times. Its antigen is not known. The run of the v3.0 immunoSEQ assay was at survey level. The repertoire was sequenced with immunoSEQ multiplex PCR; TCRdb's copy has only in-frame clones and lacks some. The sample has 30,000 to 45,000 clones, 80% seen once. The length of the CDR3 is 14 residues. V lost 7 bases and J 2 bases, leaving 12 bases between the germline ends. CDR1 is MNHEY and CDR2 is SMNVEV in the germline V gene (reference sequence). Whole-study findings and limits: After ART, diversity increased yet remained lower than transplant donor controls.

The rearrangement uses TRBV27 and TRBJ2-1, with TRBD2 as a possible D gene (5 bases). The sample here was unsorted PBMCs, taken 3.4 years after starting antiretroviral therapy. The receptor was isolated from a man aged 30 to 45 with HIV. This CDR3 is CASKARAPYNEQFF. CDR3 DNA: TGTGCCAGCAAGGCGCGGGCGCCCTACAATGAGCAGTTCTTC.